This section outlines one T cell receptor beta chain sequence together with its context. The antigen remains unidentified. Clones were read by immunoSEQ multiplex PCR, and TCRdb kept only the in-frame ones, dropping some. This table holds around 20,000 clones, 90% found once. These data belong to a study of OX40 agonist ivuxolimab in advanced cancers. On the study more broadly: Antecedent anti-PD-1, anti-PD-L1 or anti-CTLA-4 therapy was permissible, with roughly 36% having received some. Partial responses were achieved by three patients, one with hepatocellular carcinoma and two with cutaneous melanoma.

Study-level results: Antigen targets of the expanded peripheral T cells went undetermined.

The TCR was taken from an adult with an advanced solid tumor such as melanoma, head and neck, liver or kidney cancer. The specimen comprised CD4+ or CD8+ T cells sorted from blood, sampled in a trial of the OX40 agonist ivuxolimab.

CDR3 DNA sequence: TGTGCCAGCAGGAGGGGTGCCGGAGAGACCCAGTACTTC. Protein sequence: CASRRGAGETQYF. The rearrangement uses TRBV7-8 and TRBJ2-5; TRBD1 or TRBD2 may be the D gene (5 bases each). The CDR3 is made up of 13 amino acids. Trimming took 6 bases from V and 4 from J, leaving 12 bases between them. Germline lookup yields CDR1 SGHVS and CDR2 FQNEAQ. The full variable domain, with the rest looked up from reference TRBV7-8 and TRBJ2-5, is GAGVSQSPRYKVAKRGQDVALRCDPISGHVSLFWYQQALGQGPEFLTYFQNEAQLDKSGLPSDRFFAERPEGSVSTLKIQRTQQEDSAVYLCASRRGAGETQYFGPGTRLLVL.